This T cell receptor beta chain was retrieved from a study of shared clonotypes between healthy human individuals. With 3 bases removed from V and 4 bases from J, the gap between germline ends came to 9 bases. The CDR3 extends over 13 amino acids. The germline CDR1 and CDR2 sequences are SGHNT and YYREEE (reference sequence). Some clones are missing from TCRdb's copy, which holds only in-frame ones; the method was immunoSEQ multiplex PCR. This repertoire shows some 2,000,000 clones, approximately 94% found once; its top ten account for 0.85% to 1.2%. The naive CD8 population came from CD45RO-negative cells selected for CCR7, without terminally differentiated effector memory CD45RA+ cells.

The source is a man in his late teens or twenties in good health. Input material: naive CD8+ T cells sorted from blood. V is TRBV5-4 and J is TRBJ2-3; possible D gene TRBD2, 6 bases. The CDR3 sequence: CASSWAGSDTQYF. Written as DNA, the CDR3 is TGTGCCAGCAGCTGGGCGGGGTCAGATACGCAGTATTTT.